The 18 T cell receptor beta chains below come from one sample, sequenced in a study of neurological immune-mediated disorders. Each CDR3 protein gets one entry after TCRdb re-called the 5' RACE reads with MiXCR. This sample has tens of thousands of distinct CDR3 sequences, with about a tenth found just once. The sequenced sample consisted of PBMCs. These receptors came from a woman between 25 and 40 years old with HTLV-1-associated myelopathy (HAM/TSP).

This clonotype was detected ten times or more. The chain combines TRBV5-1 with TRBJ2-5; maybe TRBD2 (5 bases). Germline values: CDR1 SGHRS, CDR2 YFSETQ. The CDR3 runs 14 residues. The V end was cut by 0 bases, the J end by 4 bases, with 10 bases between. CDR3 sequence: CASSLAIGVETQYF. As DNA, the CDR3 is TGCGCCAGCAGCTTGGCCATCGGGGTAGAGACCCAGTACTTC.

The table lists this clonotype with many counts. The gene calls are TRBV5-1 and TRBJ1-6, with 9 positions matching TRBD1. Per germline, CDR1 SGHRS and CDR2 YFSETQ. With V trimmed by 3 bases and J by 7 bases, 5 bases remained unmatched. The length of the CDR3 is 15 residues. CDR3 bases: TGCGCCAGCAGCTGGGTGGGGACAGGGAATTCACCCCTCCACTTT. It yields the protein CASSWVGTGNSPLHF.

This clonotype came up many times. The rearrangement links TRBV12-3 or TRBV12-4 to TRBJ2-6; TRBD1 agrees at 8 bases. This CDR3 spans 17 amino acids. V was clipped by 3 bases and J by 1 base; unmatched bases: 5. The CDR3 spells CASSFGTGRSGANVLTF. CDR3 nucleotide sequence: TGTGCCAGCAGTTTCGGGACAGGAAGGTCTGGGGCCAACGTCCTGACTTTC.

This clonotype was seen at least ten times. This chain connects TRBV5-1 to TRBJ1-4; D not resolved. The CDR3 runs 14 residues. Trimming removed 4 bases from V and 8 bases from J, with 15 bases in between. Looked up from germline, CDR1 is SGHRS and CDR2 is YFSETQ. CDR3 coding DNA: TGCGCCAGCAGCATAGACGGGGAGGGCGAAAAACTGTTTTTT. Its translation: CASSIDGEGEKLFF.

CDR3 nucleotide sequence: TGTGCCAGCAGCAAGATAGATCAGCCCCAGCATTTT. Translation gives CASSKIDQPQHF. The chain carries TRBV7-9 and TRBJ1-5; D is unclear. From germline, CDR1 is SEHNR and CDR2 FQNEAQ (reference sequence). Between the trimmed V and J ends, which lost 5 bases and 5 bases, there was a span of 7 bases. CDR3 length equals 12 residues.

This clonotype was recorded a few times. The chain joins TRBV5-1 to TRBJ2-4, with 9 bases lining up with TRBD1. The CDR3 length is 14 residues. The germline V gene encodes CDR1 SGHRS and CDR2 YFSETQ. Germline trimming cut 4 bases from V and 8 bases from J; bases unmatched to any gene: 7. The CDR3 sequence is CASSLGQGHHIQYF. The CDR3 DNA reads TGCGCCAGCAGCCTCGGACAGGGGCATCACATTCAGTACTTC.

The sample holds many counts of this clonotype. The chain is built from TRBV10-3 and TRBJ1-2; the D gene is possibly TRBD1 (5 bases). The CDR3 is 12 residues long. V was pared by 4 bases and J by 5 bases, with 8 bases between. Looked up from germline, CDR1 is ENHRY and CDR2 is SYGVKD. CDR3 loop: CAISGDGYGYTF. In DNA form, the CDR3 reads TGTGCCATCAGTGGGGACGGTTATGGCTACACCTTC.

This clonotype has ten or more counts. As the CDR3 is not closed by the conserved phenylalanine or tryptophan, this likely results from a read error. Because the CDR3's place on the DNA is in doubt, the DNA is left out and the CDR3 is given as listed by TCRdb. V and J are TRBV6-9 and TRBJ1-2; TRBD1, the table's D call, was not compared with the DNA. In germline, CDR1 is MNHGY, CDR2 SVAAGI. Including both end residues, the CDR3 is 9 amino acids long. The CDR3 protein is CAIKPACYR.

This clonotype was seen at least ten times. CDR3 amino acids: CASSSEGTRGTNYGYTF. In DNA form, the CDR3 reads TGCGCCAGCAGCTCCGAGGGGACAAGGGGCACTAACTATGGCTACACCTTC. This chain links TRBV5-1 with TRBJ1-2; possibly TRBD1 for D (6 bases). The V end lost 3 bases, the J end lost 0 bases, and 18 bases lay between the germline ends. The CDR3 consists of 17 residues. Germline loops: CDR1 SGHRS, CDR2 YFSETQ.

Ten or more counts support this clonotype. Here the CDR3 DNA reads TGCAGTGCCGAAGTGGCGTACGAGCAGTACTTC. Its translation is CSAEVAYEQYF. J is TRBJ2-7 and V is TRBV20-1; D not resolved. Germline V lookup: CDR1 DFQATT, CDR2 SNEGSKA (reference sequence). This CDR3 comprises 11 residues. V lost 6 bases and J lost 4, with 10 bases in between.

This clonotype was counted at least ten times. The chain couples TRBV20-1 to TRBJ2-3, with 8 bases lining up with TRBD2. The CDR3 contains 13 residues. Germline assignment: CDR1 DFQATT and CDR2 SNEGSKA (reference sequence). The V gene end was trimmed by 5 bases and the J gene end by 3 bases; junction bases not matched to a gene: 4. The CDR3 DNA sequence: TGCAGTGCTTTTAGCGGGGTTACAGATACGCAGTATTTT. This gives the protein CSAFSGVTDTQYF.

This clonotype was picked up many times. V usage is TRBV5-1 and J usage is TRBJ2-2; 10 bases agree with TRBD2. Trimming removed 4 bases from V and 2 bases from J; junction bases left unmatched: 11. From germline, CDR1 is SGHRS and CDR2 YFSETQ. The CDR3 sequence is 18 residues long. The CDR3 loop reads CASSPDLLAGANTGELFF. The CDR3 coding sequence is TGCGCCAGCAGCCCCGATTTGCTAGCGGGGGCAAACACCGGGGAGCTGTTTTTT. The entire variable domain, with the rest obtained from reference TRBV5-1 and TRBJ2-2, is as follows: KAGVTQTPRYLIKTRGQQVTLSCSPISGHRSVSWYQQTPGQGLQFLFEYFSETQRNKGNFPGRFSGRQFSNSRSEMNVSTLELGDSALYLCASSPDLLAGANTGELFFGEGSRLTVL.

The sample holds many counts of this clonotype. The chain combines TRBV12-3 or TRBV12-4 with TRBJ2-7, with D uncertain. Trimming pared 1 base from V and 2 bases from J, leaving 3 bases between. The CDR3 has 12 amino acids. The CDR3 loop is CASSLGTYEQYF. For the CDR3, the DNA is TGTGCCAGCAGTTTAGGGACCTACGAGCAGTACTTC.

At least ten counts were recorded for this clonotype. This rearrangement joins TRBV5-5 to TRBJ1-5; D remains unclear. Trimming cost V 3 bases and J 2 bases, with 9 bases left between them. Germline values: CDR1 SGHKS, CDR2 YYEKEE (reference sequence). The CDR3 has 14 residues. The CDR3 here is CASSYYWGNQPQHF. DNA for the CDR3: TGTGCCAGCAGCTACTACTGGGGCAATCAGCCCCAGCATTTT.

The chain recombines TRBV30 with TRBJ2-1; perhaps TRBD1 as D (5 bases). The CDR3 length is 14 residues. Between the trimmed V and J ends, which lost 3 bases and 5 bases, there was a span of 14 bases. Germline CDR1 and CDR2: GTSNPN and SVGIG (reference sequence). The CDR3 DNA follows: TGTGCCTGGAGGGCCAAGGGGCGTAACAATGAGCAGTTCTTC. Residues: CAWRAKGRNNEQFF.

The rearrangement links TRBV5-1 to TRBJ2-2; no clear D gene. CDR3 length: 15 amino acids. Germline V lookup: CDR1 SGHRS, CDR2 YFSETQ. With 4 bases removed from V and 4 bases from J, the gap between germline ends came to 14 bases. The CDR3 DNA is TGCGCCAGCAGCCTAGAGACCAGAACCACCGGGGAGCTGTTTTTT. This translates into CASSLETRTTGELFF.

This clonotype showed up just a few times. The rearrangement links TRBV4-2 to TRBJ1-2; D gene uncertain. There are 14 residues in the CDR3. Germline CDR1 LGHNA, CDR2 YNFKEQ. Trimming removed 0 bases at V and 9 bases at J, with 14 bases between. DNA of the CDR3: TGTGCCAGCAGCCAAGAACTCGCCGTGGTTAGCTACACCTTC. Translated, it gives CASSQELAVVSYTF.

This clonotype was seen ten or more times. The chain uses TRBV20-1 and TRBJ1-2, with D possibly being TRBD1 (5 bases). The CDR3 sequence is 12 residues long. The V end was cut by 3 bases, the J end by 7 bases, with 12 bases between. Germline V gene data show CDR1 as DFQATT and CDR2 as SNEGSKA (reference sequence). For the CDR3, the DNA is TGCAGTGCTAGTCGGGGGTCGGGTGGCTACACCTTC. It specifies CSASRGSGGYTF.